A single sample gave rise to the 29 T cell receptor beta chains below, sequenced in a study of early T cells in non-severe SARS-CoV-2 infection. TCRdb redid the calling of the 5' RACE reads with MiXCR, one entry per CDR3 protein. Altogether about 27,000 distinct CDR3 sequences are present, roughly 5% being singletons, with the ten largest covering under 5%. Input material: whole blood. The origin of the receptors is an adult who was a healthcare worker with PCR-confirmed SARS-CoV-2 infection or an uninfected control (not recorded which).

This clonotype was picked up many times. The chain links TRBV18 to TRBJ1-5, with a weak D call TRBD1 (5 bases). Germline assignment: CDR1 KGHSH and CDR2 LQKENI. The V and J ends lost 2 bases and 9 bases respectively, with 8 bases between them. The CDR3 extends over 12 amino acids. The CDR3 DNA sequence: TGTGCCAGCTCACCAGGGGACTTGCCCCAGCATTTT. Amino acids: CASSPGDLPQHF. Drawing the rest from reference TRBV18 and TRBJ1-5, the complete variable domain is NAGVMQNPRHLVRRRGQEARLRCSPMKGHSHVYWYRQLPEEGLKFMVYLQKENIIDESGMPKERFSAEFPKEGPSILRIQQVVRGDSAAYFCASSPGDLPQHFGDGTRLSIL.

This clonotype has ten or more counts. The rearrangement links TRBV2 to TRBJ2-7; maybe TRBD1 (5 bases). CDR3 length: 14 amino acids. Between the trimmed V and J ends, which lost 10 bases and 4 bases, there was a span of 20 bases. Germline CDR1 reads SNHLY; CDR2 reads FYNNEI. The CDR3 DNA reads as TGTGCCACCCTCCCCCGCAGGGTAGCTTACGAGCAGTACTTC. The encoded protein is CATLPRRVAYEQYF.

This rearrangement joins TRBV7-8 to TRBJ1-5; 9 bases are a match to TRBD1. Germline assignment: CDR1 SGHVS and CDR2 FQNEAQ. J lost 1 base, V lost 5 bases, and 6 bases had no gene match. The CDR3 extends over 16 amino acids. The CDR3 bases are TGTGCCAGCAGCACGGGACAGGGTCCGAGCAATCAGCCCCAGCATTTT. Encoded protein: CASSTGQGPSNQPQHF.

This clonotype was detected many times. The CDR3 loop is CASSVSQDSNQPQHF. CDR3 bases: TGTGCCAGCAGTGTTTCGCAGGATAGCAATCAGCCCCAGCATTTT. This chain connects TRBV6-1 to TRBJ1-5; D remains unclear. Trimming shortened V by 4 bases and J by 0 bases, and 10 bases separated the two germline ends. Germline V gene data show CDR1 as MNHNS and CDR2 as SASEGT. The CDR3 extends over 15 amino acids.

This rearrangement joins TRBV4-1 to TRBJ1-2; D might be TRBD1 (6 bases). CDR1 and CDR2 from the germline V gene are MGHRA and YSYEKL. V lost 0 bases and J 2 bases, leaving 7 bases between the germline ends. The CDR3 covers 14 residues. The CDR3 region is CASSQEGQNYGYTF. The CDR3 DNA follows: TGCGCCAGCAGCCAAGAAGGACAGAACTATGGCTACACCTTC.

The CDR3 reads CASSLEPAFSYNSPLHF. The CDR3 nucleotides read TGTGCCAGCAGCTTAGAGCCCGCATTCTCCTATAATTCACCCCTCCACTTT. The chain carries TRBV7-8 and TRBJ1-6; D is unclear. CDR3 length: 17 residues. Trimming pared 1 base from V and 0 bases from J, leaving 10 bases between. Germline V lookup: CDR1 SGHVS, CDR2 FQNEAQ.

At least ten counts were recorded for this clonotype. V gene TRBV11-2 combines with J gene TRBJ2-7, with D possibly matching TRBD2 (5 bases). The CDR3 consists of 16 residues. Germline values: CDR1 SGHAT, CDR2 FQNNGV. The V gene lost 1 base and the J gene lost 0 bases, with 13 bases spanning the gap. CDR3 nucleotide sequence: TGTGCCAGCAGCTTAGTATCAGCGACTATCTCCTACGAGCAGTACTTC. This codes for CASSLVSATISYEQYF.

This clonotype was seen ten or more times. The CDR3 loop reads CASSPSTEDTQYF. The CDR3 DNA reads as TGTGCCAGCAGTCCCTCGACCGAAGATACGCAGTATTTT. This chain links TRBV6-5 with TRBJ2-3; no definite D call. Germline loops: CDR1 MNHEY, CDR2 SVGAGI. V dropped 5 bases and J dropped 5 bases, with 11 bases sitting between them. The CDR3 runs to 13 residues.

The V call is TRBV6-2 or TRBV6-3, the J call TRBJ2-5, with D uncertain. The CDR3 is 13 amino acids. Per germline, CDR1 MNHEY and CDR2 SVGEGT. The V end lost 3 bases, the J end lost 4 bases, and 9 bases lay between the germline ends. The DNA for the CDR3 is TGTGCCAGCAGTTATATAGGGCCAGAGACCCAGTACTTC. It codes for CASSYIGPETQYF.

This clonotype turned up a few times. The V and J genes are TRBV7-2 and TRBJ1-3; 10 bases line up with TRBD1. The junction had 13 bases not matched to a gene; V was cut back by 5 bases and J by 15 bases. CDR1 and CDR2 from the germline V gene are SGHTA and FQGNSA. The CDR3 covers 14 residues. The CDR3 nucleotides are TGTGCCAGCAGCCCAGACAGGGGGCGAATAACCCCATATTTT. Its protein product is CASSPDRGRITPYF.

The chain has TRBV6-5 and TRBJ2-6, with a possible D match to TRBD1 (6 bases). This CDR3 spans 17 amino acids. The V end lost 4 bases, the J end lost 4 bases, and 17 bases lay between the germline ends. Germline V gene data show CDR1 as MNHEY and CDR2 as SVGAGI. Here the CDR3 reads CASSSPGHKGGANVLTF. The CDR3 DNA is TGTGCCAGCAGTTCACCGGGACACAAAGGGGGGGCCAACGTCCTGACTTTC.

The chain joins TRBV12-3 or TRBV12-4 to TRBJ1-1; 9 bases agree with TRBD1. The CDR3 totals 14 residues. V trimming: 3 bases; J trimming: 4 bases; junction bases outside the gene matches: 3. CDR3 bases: TGTGCCAGCAGTTTCGGGACAGGGATCACTGAAGCTTTCTTT. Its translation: CASSFGTGITEAFF.

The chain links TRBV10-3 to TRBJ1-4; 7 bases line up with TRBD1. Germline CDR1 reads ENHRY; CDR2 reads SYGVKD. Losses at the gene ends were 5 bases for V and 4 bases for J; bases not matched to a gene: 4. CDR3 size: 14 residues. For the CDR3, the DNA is TGTGCCATCAGTCCGGGGACAGATAATGAAAAACTGTTTTTT. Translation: CAISPGTDNEKLFF.

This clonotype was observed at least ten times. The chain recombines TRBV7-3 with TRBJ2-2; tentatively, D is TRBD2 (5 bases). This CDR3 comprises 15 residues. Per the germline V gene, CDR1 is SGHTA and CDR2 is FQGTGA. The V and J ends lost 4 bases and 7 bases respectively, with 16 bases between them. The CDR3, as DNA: TGTGCCAGCAGCTCTACTTTAGTACGGGGCGGGGAGCTGTTTTTT. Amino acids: CASSSTLVRGGELFF. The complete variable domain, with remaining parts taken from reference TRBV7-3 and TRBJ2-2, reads GAGVSQTPSNKVTEKGKYVELRCDPISGHTALYWYRQSLGQGPEFLIYFQGTGAADDSGLPNDRFFAVRPEGSVSTLKIQRTERGDSAVYLCASSSTLVRGGELFFGEGSRLTVL.

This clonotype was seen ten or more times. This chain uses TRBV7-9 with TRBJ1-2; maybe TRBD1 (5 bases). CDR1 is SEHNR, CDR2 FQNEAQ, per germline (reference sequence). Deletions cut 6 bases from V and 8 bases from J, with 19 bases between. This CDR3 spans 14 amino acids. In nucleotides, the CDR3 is TGTGCCAGCAGTCCCGATCGCGCAGGGTTCGGCTACACCTTC. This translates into CASSPDRAGFGYTF.

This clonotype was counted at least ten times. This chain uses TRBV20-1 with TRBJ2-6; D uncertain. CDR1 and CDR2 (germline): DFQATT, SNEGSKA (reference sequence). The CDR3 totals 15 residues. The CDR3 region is CGTPTPGSGANVLTF. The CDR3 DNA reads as TGCGGCACCCCAACTCCCGGGTCGGGGGCCAACGTCCTGACTTTC.

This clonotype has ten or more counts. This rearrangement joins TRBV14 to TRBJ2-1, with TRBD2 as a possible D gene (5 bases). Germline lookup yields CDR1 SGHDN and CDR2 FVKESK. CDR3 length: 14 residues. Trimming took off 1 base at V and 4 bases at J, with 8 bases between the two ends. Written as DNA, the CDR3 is TGTGCCAGCAGCCAAGTTGAGGGTTACAATGAGCAGTTCTTC. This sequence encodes CASSQVEGYNEQFF.

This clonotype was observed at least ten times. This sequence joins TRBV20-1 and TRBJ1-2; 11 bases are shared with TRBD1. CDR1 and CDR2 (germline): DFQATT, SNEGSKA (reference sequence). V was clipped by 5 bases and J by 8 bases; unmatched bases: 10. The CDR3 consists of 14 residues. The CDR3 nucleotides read TGCAGTGCTGAGAGGACAGGGGGCGCAGAAGGCTACACCTTC. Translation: CSAERTGGAEGYTF.

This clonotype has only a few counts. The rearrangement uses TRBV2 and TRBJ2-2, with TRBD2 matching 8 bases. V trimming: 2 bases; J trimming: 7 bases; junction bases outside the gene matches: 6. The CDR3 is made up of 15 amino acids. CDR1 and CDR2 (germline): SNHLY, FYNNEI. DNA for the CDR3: TGTGCCAGCAGTGAATCCGGACTAGCAGGCGGGGAGCTGTTTTTT. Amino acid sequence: CASSESGLAGGELFF.

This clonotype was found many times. The CDR3 here is CASSEDENEKLFF. The CDR3 bases are TGCGCCAGCAGCGAGGACGAGAATGAAAAACTGTTTTTT. The V and J genes are TRBV5-1 and TRBJ1-4; no clear D gene. Germline V gene data show CDR1 as SGHRS and CDR2 as YFSETQ. Trimming took off 4 bases at V and 5 bases at J, with 9 bases between the two ends. The CDR3 contains 13 residues.

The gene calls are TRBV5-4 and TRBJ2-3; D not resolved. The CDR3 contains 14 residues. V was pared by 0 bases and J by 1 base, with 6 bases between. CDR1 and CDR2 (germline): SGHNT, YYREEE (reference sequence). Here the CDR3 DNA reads TGTGCCAGCAGCTTGGGGTGGGGCACAGATACGCAGTATTTT. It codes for CASSLGWGTDTQYF.

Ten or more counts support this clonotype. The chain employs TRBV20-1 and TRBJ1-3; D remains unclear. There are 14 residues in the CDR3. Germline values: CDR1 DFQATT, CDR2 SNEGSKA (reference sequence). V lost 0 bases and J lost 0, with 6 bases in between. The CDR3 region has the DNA TGCAGTGCTAGAGATCTCAGCTCTGGAAACACCATATATTTT. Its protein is CSARDLSSGNTIYF.

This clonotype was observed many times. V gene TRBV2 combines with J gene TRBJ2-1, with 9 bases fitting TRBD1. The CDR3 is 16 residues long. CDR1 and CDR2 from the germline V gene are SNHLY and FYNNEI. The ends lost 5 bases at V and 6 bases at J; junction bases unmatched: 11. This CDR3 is CASSIPGTGPGNEQFF. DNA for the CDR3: TGTGCCAGCAGTATCCCCGGGACAGGGCCTGGCAATGAGCAGTTCTTC.

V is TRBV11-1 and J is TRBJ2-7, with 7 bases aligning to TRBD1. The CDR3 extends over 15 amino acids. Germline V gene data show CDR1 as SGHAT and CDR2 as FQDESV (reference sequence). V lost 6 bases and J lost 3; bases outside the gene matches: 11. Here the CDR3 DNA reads TGTGCCAGCAGTTTTGGTCCAGGGGGTATCTACGAGCAGTACTTC. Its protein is CASSFGPGGIYEQYF.

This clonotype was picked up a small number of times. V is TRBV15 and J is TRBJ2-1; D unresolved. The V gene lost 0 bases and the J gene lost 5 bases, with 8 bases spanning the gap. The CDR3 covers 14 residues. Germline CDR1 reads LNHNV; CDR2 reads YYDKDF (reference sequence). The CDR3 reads CATSRDLADNEQFF. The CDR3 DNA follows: TGTGCCACCAGCAGAGATCTGGCGGACAATGAGCAGTTCTTC.

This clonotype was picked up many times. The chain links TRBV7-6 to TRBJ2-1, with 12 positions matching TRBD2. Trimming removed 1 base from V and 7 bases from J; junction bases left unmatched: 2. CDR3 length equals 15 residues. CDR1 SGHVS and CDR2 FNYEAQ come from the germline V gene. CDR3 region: CASSLGLAGGNEQFF. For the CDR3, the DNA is TGTGCCAGCAGCTTAGGGCTAGCGGGGGGGAATGAGCAGTTCTTC.

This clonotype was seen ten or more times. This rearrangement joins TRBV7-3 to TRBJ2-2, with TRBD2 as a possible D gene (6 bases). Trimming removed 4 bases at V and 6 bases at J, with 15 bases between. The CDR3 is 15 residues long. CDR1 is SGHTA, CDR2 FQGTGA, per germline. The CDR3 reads CASSSTSWDAGELFF. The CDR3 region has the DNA TGTGCCAGCAGCTCGACTAGTTGGGACGCCGGGGAGCTGTTTTTT.

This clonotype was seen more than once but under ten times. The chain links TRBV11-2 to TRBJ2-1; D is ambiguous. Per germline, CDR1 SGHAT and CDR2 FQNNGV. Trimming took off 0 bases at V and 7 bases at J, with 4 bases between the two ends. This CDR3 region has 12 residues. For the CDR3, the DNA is TGTGCCAGCAGCTTAGAAGGGAATGAGCAGTTCTTC. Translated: CASSLEGNEQFF.

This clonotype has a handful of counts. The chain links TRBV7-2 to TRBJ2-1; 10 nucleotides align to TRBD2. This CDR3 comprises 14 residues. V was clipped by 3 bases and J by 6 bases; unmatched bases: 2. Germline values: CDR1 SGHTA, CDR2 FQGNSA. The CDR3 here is CASSFSGGANEQFF. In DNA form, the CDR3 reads TGTGCCAGCAGCTTCAGCGGGGGGGCCAATGAGCAGTTCTTC.